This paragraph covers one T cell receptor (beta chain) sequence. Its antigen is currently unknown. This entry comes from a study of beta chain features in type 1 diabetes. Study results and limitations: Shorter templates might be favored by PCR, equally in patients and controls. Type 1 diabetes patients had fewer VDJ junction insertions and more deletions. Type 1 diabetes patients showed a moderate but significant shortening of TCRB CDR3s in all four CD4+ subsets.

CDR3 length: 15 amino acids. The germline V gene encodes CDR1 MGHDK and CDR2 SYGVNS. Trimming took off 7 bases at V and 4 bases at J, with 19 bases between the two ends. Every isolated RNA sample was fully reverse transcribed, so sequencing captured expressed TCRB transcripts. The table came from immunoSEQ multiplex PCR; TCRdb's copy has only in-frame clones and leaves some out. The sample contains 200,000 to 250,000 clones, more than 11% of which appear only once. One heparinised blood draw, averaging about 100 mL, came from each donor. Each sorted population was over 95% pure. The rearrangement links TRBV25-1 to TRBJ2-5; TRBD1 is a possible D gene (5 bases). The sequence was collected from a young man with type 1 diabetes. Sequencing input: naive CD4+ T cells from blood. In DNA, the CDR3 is TGTGCCAGCACATTTGGTGCAGGGTTGCGAGAGACCCAGTACTTC. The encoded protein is CASTFGAGLRETQYF. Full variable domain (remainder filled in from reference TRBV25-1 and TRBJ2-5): EADIYQTPRYLVIGTGKKITLECSQTMGHDKMYWYQQDPGMELHLIHYSYGVNSTEKGDLSSESTVSRIRTEHFPLTLESARPSHTSQYLCASTFGAGLRETQYFGPGTRLLVL.